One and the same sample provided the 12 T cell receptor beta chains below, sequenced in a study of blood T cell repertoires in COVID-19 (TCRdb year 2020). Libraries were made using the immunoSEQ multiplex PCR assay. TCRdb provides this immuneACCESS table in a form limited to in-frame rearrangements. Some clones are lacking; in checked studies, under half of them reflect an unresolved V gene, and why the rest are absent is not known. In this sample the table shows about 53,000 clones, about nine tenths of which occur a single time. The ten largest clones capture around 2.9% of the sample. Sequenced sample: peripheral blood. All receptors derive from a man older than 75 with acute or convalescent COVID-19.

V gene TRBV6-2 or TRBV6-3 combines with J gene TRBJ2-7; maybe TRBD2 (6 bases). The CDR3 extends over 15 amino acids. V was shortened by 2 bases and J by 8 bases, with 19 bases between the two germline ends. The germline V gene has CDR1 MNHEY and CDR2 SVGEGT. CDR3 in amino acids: CASSYDSVGGRKQYF. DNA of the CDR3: TGTGCCAGCAGTTACGACTCTGTGGGGGGTAGAAAGCAGTACTTC.

The CDR3 protein is CASSDPSYSGAFF. The CDR3 DNA reads TGTGCCAGCAGCGACCCCTCCTACAGTGGAGCTTTCTTT. The rearrangement uses TRBV7-2 and TRBJ1-1, with D unclear. The V gene's germline CDR1 is SGHTA and CDR2 FQGNSA. The V and J ends lost 5 bases and 10 bases respectively, with 17 bases between them. The CDR3 sequence is 13 residues long. Variable domain in full (rest from reference TRBV7-2 and TRBJ1-1): GAGVSQSPSNKVTEKGKDVELRCDPISGHTALYWYRQSLGQGLEFLIYFQGNSAPDKSGLPSDRFSAERTGGSVSTLTIQRTQQEDSAVYLCASSDPSYSGAFFGQGTRLTVV.

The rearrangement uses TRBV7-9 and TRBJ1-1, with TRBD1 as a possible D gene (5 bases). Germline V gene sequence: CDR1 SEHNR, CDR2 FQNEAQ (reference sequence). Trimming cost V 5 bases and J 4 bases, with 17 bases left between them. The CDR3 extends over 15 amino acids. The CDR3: CASSLMVGAATEAFF. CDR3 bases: TGTGCCAGCAGCCTAATGGTAGGGGCGGCCACTGAAGCTTTCTTT.

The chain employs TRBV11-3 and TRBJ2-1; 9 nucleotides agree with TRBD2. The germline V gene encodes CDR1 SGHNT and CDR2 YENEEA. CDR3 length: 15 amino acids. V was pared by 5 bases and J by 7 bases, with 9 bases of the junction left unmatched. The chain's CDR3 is CASSPGGGGDNEQFF. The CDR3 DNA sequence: TGTGCCAGCAGCCCTGGTGGCGGGGGGGATAATGAGCAGTTCTTC.

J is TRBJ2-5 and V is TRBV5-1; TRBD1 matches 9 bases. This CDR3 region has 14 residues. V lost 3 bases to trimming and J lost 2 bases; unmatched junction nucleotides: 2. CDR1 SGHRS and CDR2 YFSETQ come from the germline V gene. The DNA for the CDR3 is TGCGCCAGCAGCTGGGGACAGGGACAAGAGACCCAGTACTTC. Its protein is CASSWGQGQETQYF.

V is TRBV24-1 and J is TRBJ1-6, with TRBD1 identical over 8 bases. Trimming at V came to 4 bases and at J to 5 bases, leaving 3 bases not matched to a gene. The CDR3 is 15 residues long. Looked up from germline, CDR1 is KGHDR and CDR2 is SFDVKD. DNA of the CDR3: TGTGCCACCAGTGACCTGGACAGGGATAATTCACCCCTCCACTTT. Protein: CATSDLDRDNSPLHF.

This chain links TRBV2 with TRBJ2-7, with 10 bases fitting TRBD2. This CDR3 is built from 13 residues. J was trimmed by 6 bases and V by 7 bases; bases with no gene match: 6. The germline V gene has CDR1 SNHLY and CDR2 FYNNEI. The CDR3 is CASKVSGRTEQYF. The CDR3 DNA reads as TGTGCCAGCAAGGTTAGCGGGAGGACCGAGCAGTACTTC.

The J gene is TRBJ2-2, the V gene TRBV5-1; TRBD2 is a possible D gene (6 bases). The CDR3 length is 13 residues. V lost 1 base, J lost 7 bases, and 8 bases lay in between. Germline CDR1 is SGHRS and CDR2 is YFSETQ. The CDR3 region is CASSLWEVGELFF. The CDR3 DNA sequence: TGCGCCAGCAGCTTGTGGGAGGTCGGGGAGCTGTTTTTT.

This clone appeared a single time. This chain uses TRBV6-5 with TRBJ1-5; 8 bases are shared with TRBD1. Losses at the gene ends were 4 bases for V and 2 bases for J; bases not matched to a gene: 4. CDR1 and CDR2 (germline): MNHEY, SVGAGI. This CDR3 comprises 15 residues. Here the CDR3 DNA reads TGTGCCAGCAGTTCAGGGGGCGCCGGCAATCAGCCCCAGCATTTT. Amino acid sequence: CASSSGGAGNQPQHF.

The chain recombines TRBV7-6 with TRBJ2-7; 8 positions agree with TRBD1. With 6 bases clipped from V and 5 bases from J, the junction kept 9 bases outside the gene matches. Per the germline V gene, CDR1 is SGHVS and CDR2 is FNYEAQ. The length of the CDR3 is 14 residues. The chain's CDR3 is CASRADRAGDEQYF. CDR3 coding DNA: TGTGCCAGCAGGGCGGACAGGGCCGGGGACGAGCAGTACTTC.

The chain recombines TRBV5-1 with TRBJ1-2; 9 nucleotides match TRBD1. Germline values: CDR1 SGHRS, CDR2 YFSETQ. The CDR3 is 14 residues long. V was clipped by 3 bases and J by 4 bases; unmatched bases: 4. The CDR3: CASSWGQGGYGYTF. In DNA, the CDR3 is TGCGCCAGCAGCTGGGGACAGGGCGGCTATGGCTACACCTTC.

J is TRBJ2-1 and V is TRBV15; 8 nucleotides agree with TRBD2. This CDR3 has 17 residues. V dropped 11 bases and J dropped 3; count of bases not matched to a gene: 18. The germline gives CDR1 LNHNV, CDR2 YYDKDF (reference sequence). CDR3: CASREGGATTLYNEQFF. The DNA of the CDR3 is TGTGCCTCCCGGGAGGGGGGGGCAACTACACTCTACAATGAGCAGTTCTTC.